This TCR beta chain was retrieved from a study of patients and donors after allogeneic stem cell transplantation. From germline, CDR1 is DFQATT and CDR2 SNEGSKA (reference sequence). V trimming: 6 bases; J trimming: 4 bases; junction bases outside the gene matches: 11. This CDR3 has 14 amino acids. Using its own MiXCR run on the RT-PCR reads, TCRdb lists one record per CDR3 protein. The sample lists about 960,000 distinct CDR3 sequences; about a sixth were seen once. The origin of this receptor is a human donor who was either an allogeneic HSCT recipient or a stem cell or donor lymphocyte infusion donor (not recorded which). It is not recorded whose cells these are; they may come from a transplant donor. The chain has TRBV20-1 and TRBJ1-1, with 7 bases matching TRBD1. The sample comprised blood, either unsorted or a sorted T cell fraction (not recorded which). The CDR3: CSALGRDRGTEAFF. As DNA, the CDR3 is TGCAGTGCCCTAGGCAGGGACAGAGGCACTGAAGCTTTCTTT.